This TCR beta chain derives from a study of tumor-infiltrating lymphocytes in primary liver carcinoma (dated by TCRdb to 2016 to 2017). Concerning the study at large: Roughly 5 patients with histopathologically diagnosed primary liver carcinoma underwent surgical resection in China between late 2015 and March 2016. The study combined TCRbeta repertoire sequencing, expression microarrays and whole-exome sequencing across five regions of each liver tumor, with adjacent normal tissue and blood. The tumors of the five patients were staged as T1-T3 N0M0, with maximum diameters ranging from roughly 4 to 10 cm. Hepatocellular carcinoma (four) or combined HCC and intrahepatic cholangiocarcinoma (one) was present in the five patients, who were three men and two women aged 30 to 69 years. Samples yielded roughly 3.65 to 7.13 million productive TCRbeta reads; read depth did not differ significantly between tissue types. A total of 35 or so specimens from 5 patients went through TCRbeta repertoire sequencing, namely 25 tumor regions, 5 adjacent noncancerous liver tissues and 5 peripheral blood samples. Reproducibility between technical replicate repertoires was high, with correlation coefficients above 0.98 and mean shared-clone rates roughly 0.86.

Using a constant-region primer and ProtoScript II reverse transcriptase, TCRbeta-specific cDNA was reverse-transcribed from around 500 ng total RNA. The TCRbeta libraries were prepared through three rounds of nested multiplex PCR following a slightly modified ARM-PCR procedure. Multiplex TRBV1-TRBV30 forward primers and a Cbeta reverse primer were used in the first two PCR rounds, each of which was run for around 10 cycles. A final 25-cycle PCR with Deep VentR polymerase added sample barcodes and Illumina adapters. Before sequencing, amplicons between 200 and 500 bp were purified from gel using a QIAquick gel extraction kit. An Illumina HiSeq 2500 was used to sequence the TCRbeta amplicons with 250-bp paired-end reads. Per the source publication's procedure: Quality trimming of reads was performed with Trimmomatic v0.33, and paired reads were merged with FLASH v1.2.11 so that full CDR3 sequences could be recovered. V, D and J germline segments were assigned to the rearranged TCRbeta sequences using MiGEC v1.2.1b. VDJtools v1.0.0 computed clonotype statistics and Shannon-Wiener diversity indices. Except for diversity analysis, only the 250 most abundant clonotypes of each sample were used in subsequent analyses to reduce sampling bias. The public reads were quality trimmed at Q25 with fastp and then assembled into clones with MiXCR by TCRdb, keeping productive beta chains. Every entry covers one CDR3 protein and lists the most common genes and DNA from its rows. The V and J calls reflect TCRdb's pipeline rather than the authors' work. Present in this sample are approximately 300,000 distinct CDR3 sequences, 65% of which were seen just once. Of the sample, roughly 10% is held by the ten largest clones.

What the authors observed across the whole study: Only the TCR beta chain was sequenced, which likely underestimates true repertoire diversity because unpaired alpha chains were not captured. The study included only a few patients, and the authors note findings should be validated in a larger study. Bulk unsorted samples precluded comparing CD4+ and CD8+ T cell repertoires. The top 250 clones made up a significantly larger repertoire fraction in tumors than in blood (p = 0.039). Pairs of tumor regions showed greater repertoire overlap (mean approximately 35%) than tumor-adjacent pairs (roughly 17%) or tumor-blood pairs (approximately 15%), which is consistent with antigen-driven expansion.

Blood RNA was extracted from unsorted whole blood using TRIzol reagent, and germline DNA was obtained with the DNeasy Blood & Tissue kit. Chronic HBV infection was present in the patients, and the patients were treatment-naive at sampling. Before surgery, four milliliters of peripheral blood were collected into K2EDTA tubes. From a lookup of the germline V gene (reference sequence), CDR1 and CDR2 are MNHNY and SVGAGI. The CDR3 holds 12 amino acids from the cysteine to the phenylalanine. Only CDR3 DNA is held: 36 bases, read in frame from base 1. The germline ends are 9 bases apart after V is trimmed by 5 bases and J by 7 bases. This clonotype was seen a few times. Its antigen has not been determined. No much larger clonotype is one base removed from it; base qualities were not supplied.

The chain is assembled from TRBV6-6 and TRBJ2-1; the D gene assignment is ambiguous. The sequence was collected from a man aged 35 to 55 with primary liver carcinoma and hepatitis B virus infection. Sequencing was done on a sample of peripheral blood. The CDR3 region has the sequence CASSPLRNEQFF. The DNA reads as follows: TGTGCCAGCAGTCCCCTCAGGAATGAGCAGTTCTTC.